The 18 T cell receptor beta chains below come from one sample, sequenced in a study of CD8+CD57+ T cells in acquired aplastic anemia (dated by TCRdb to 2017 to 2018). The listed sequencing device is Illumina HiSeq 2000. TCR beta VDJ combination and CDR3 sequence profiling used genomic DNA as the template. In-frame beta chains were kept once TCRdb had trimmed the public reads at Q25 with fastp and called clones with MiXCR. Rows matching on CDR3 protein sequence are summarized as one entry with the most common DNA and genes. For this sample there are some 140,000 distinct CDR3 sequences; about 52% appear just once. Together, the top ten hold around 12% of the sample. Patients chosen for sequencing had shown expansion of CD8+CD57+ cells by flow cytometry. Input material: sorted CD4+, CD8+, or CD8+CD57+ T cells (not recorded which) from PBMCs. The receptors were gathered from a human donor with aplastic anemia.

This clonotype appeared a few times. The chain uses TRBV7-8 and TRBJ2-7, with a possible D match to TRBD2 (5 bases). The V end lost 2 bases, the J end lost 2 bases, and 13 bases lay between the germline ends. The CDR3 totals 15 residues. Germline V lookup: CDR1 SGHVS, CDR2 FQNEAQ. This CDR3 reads CASSLRRVGTYEQYF. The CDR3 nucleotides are TGTGCCAGCAGCTTAAGACGGGTCGGGACCTACGAGCAGTACTTC.

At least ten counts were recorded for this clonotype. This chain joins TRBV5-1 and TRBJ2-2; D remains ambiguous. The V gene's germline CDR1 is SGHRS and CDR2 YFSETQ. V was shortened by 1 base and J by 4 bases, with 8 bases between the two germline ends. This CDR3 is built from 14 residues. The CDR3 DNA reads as TGCGCCAGCAGCTTGAGCATCTCCACCGGGGAGCTGTTTTTT. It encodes CASSLSISTGELFF.

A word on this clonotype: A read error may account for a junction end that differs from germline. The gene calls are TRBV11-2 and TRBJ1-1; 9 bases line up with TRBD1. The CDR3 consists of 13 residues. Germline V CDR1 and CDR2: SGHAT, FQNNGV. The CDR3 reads CASGLGTGSEAFF. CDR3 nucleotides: TGTGCCAGCGGCTTAGGGACAGGGAGTGAAGCTTTCTTT.

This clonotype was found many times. CDR3 DNA: TGTGCCAGCAGAGGATACAGGGGCGGACCTGAAGCTTTCTTT. This sequence encodes CASRGYRGGPEAFF. This chain uses TRBV12-3 or TRBV12-4 with TRBJ1-1; 7 bases line up with TRBD1. Trimming at V came to 6 bases and at J to 6 bases, leaving 10 bases not matched to a gene. CDR3 length equals 14 residues.

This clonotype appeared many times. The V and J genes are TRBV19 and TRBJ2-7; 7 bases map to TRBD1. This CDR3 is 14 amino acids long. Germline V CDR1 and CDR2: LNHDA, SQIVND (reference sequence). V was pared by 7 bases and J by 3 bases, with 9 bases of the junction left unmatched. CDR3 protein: CASTPGTANYEQYF. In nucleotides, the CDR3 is TGTGCCAGTACTCCCGGGACAGCAAACTACGAGCAGTACTTC.

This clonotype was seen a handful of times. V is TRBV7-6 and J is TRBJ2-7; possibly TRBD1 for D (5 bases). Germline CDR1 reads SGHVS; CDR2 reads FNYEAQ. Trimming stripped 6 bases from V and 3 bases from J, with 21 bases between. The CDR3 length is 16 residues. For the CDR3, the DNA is TGTGCCAGCAGTTACGGAAGACAGCCAAAATACTACGAGCAGTACTTC. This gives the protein CASSYGRQPKYYEQYF.

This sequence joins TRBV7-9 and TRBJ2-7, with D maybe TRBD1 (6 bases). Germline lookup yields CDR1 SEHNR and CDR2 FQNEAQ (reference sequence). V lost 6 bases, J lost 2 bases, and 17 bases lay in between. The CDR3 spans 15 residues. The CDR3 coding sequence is TGTGCCAGCAGTTACCGGGACACGAAACCCTACGAGCAGTACTTC. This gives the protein CASSYRDTKPYEQYF.

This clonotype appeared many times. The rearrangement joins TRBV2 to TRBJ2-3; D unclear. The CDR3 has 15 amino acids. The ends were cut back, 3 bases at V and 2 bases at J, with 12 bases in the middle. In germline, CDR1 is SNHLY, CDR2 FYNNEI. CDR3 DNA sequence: TGTGCCAGCAGTGATTTTGGTCCGTCCACAGATACGCAGTATTTT. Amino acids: CASSDFGPSTDTQYF.

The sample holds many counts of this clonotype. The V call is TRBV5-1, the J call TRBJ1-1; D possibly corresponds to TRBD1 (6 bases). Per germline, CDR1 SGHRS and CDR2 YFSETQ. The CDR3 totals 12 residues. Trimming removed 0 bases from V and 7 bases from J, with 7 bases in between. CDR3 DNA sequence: TGCGCCAGCAGCTTGGAGACAGGTGAAGCTTTCTTT. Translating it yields CASSLETGEAFF.

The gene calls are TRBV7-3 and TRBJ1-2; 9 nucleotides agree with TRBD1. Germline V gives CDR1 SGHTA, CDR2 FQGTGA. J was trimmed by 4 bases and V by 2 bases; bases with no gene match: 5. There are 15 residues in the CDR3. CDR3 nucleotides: TGTGCCAGCAGCTTAGTGGGACAGGGTCTCTATGGCTACACCTTC. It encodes CASSLVGQGLYGYTF.

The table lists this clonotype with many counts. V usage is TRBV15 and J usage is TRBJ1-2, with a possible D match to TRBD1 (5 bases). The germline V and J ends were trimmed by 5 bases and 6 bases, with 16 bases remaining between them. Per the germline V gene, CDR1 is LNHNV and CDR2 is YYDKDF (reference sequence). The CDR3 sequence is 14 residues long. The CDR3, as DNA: TGTGCCACCAGCCAGACGGGGGAGTATGATGGCTACACCTTC. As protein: CATSQTGEYDGYTF. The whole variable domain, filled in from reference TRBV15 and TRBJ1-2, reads DAMVIQNPRYQVTQFGKPVTLSCSQTLNHNVMYWYQQKSSQAPKLLFHYYDKDFNNEADTPDNFQSRRPNTSFCFLDIRSPGLGDTAMYLCATSQTGEYDGYTFGSGTRLTVV.

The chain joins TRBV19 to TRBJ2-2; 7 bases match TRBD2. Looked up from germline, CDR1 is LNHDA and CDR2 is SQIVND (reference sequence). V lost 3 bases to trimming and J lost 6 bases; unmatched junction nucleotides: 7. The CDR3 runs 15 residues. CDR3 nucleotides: TGTGCCAGTAGTATCTCTGGCGGGAGCGCCGGGGAGCTGTTTTTT. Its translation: CASSISGGSAGELFF.

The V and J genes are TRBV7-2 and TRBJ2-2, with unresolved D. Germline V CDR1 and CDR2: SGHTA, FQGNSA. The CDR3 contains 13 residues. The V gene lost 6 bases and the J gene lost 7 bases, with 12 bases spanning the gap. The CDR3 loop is CASSSGLIGELFF. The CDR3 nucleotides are TGTGCCAGCAGTTCCGGGTTGATCGGGGAGCTGTTTTTT.

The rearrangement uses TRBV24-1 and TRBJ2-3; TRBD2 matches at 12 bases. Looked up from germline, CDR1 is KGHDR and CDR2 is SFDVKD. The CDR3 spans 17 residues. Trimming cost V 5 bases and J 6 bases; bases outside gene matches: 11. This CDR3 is CATSASPTSGGLDTQYF. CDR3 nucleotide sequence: TGTGCCACCAGTGCCTCTCCAACTAGCGGGGGGTTGGATACGCAGTATTTT.

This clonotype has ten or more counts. The chain's CDR3 is CASSPRGGETDTQYF. CDR3 bases: TGTGCCAGCAGCCCTCGCGGGGGAGAGACAGATACGCAGTATTTT. The chain links TRBV7-8 to TRBJ2-3; 7 bases match TRBD2. With 5 bases clipped from V and 3 bases from J, the junction kept 8 bases outside the gene matches. Germline V CDR1 and CDR2: SGHVS, FQNEAQ. The CDR3 runs 15 residues.

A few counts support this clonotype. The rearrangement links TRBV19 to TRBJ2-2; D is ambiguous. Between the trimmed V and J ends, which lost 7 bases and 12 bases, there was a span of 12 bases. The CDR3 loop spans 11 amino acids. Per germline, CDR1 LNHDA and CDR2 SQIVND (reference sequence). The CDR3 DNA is TGTGCCAGTAAGATGGTGGAGAAGCTGTTTTTT. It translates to CASKMVEKLFF.

The CDR3 spells CAISDRASTSEKLFF. Here the CDR3 DNA reads TGTGCCATCAGTGATCGGGCTTCGACGAGTGAAAAACTGTTTTTT. This rearrangement joins TRBV10-3 to TRBJ1-4; D gene uncertain. V was clipped by 3 bases and J by 7 bases, with 15 bases between them. Germline V gene sequence: CDR1 ENHRY, CDR2 SYGVKD. The CDR3 covers 15 residues.

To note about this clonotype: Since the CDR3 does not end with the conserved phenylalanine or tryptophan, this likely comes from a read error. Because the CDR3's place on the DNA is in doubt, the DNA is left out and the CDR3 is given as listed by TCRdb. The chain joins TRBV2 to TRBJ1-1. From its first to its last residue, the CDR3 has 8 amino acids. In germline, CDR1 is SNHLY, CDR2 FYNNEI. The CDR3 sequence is CASSRHLV.